The clone carrying this T cell receptor (beta chain) was seen only a few times. Antigen: not known. The data were taken from a study of identical twins. The study, taken as a whole, reports: These conclusions were based on statistical analysis (cross-sectional, not following the same donors). Possibly, invariant MAIT and iNKT cells partly confounded zero-insertion analyses.

Each donor was a healthy Caucasian. Template switching, a step in the protocol, added a universal primer site, and cDNA carried unique molecular identifiers. TCRdb reprocessed the 5' RACE reads with MiXCR, giving one entry per CDR3 protein. The top ten hold over 0.25% of the sample, which has more than 1.5 million distinct CDR3 sequences, around 33% seen once. This receptor was obtained from a newborn girl in good health. What was sequenced was cord blood.

Written as DNA, the CDR3 is TGTGCCAGCAGCGGAAGTTCCCCAGCGGGGTCCTACGAGCAGTACTTC. Its protein is CASSGSSPAGSYEQYF. The chain employs TRBV21-1 and TRBJ2-7; TRBD2 is the table's D call and was not checked against the DNA. TRBV21-1 is a pseudogene. This CDR3 has 16 amino acids.